This T cell receptor beta chain was observed in a study of shared clonotypes between healthy human individuals. Turning to the study itself: Each donor had three CD4 naive, three CD4 memory, two CD8 naive and one CD8 memory plate.

Original analysis: In the immunoSEQ data, sequences were junction-only and lacked quality scores, so filtering differed. Assay used: immunoSEQ multiplex PCR; TCRdb lists only in-frame clones, some missing. V, J and clone size reflect that table, while D and trimming were determined from the DNA. This sample has around 300,000 clones; around 90% occur once, and the top ten carry around 15%. Study observations and caveats: Blood alone was sampled, and tissue repertoires likely differ.

Notes on this clone: The antigen remains undetermined.

The study enrolled healthy HIV-negative adults without recent acute infections or vaccinations as donors. Germline V gives CDR1 SGDLS, CDR2 YYNGEE. The V gene lost 0 bases and the J gene lost 2 bases, with 6 bases spanning the gap. CDR3 length: 14 residues. The TCR sequence derives from a man between 18 and 29 years old in good health. This sequence joins TRBV9 and TRBJ1-3, with unresolved D. The sequenced material came from memory CD8+ T cells sorted from blood. Indicated subset: CD45RO+ cells pooled with CCR7-negative TemRA cells. The CDR3 sequence is CASSVVETGNTIYF. In DNA form, the CDR3 reads TGTGCCAGCAGCGTAGTCGAGACTGGAAACACCATATATTTT.